This T cell receptor beta chain stems from a study of OX40 agonist ivuxolimab in advanced cancers. About the investigation overall: Ivuxolimab was a fully human IgG2 agonistic monoclonal antibody targeting the costimulatory receptor OX40 (CD134). Patients were allowed to have had prior anti-PD-1, anti-PD-L1 or anti-CTLA-4 therapy, and 30% to 50% of the dose-escalation patients had previously received checkpoint inhibitors. The purpose of peripheral TCRbeta sequencing was to test whether ivuxolimab changed TCR sequence diversity and led to clonal T-cell expansion. The paper covers the monotherapy dose-escalation part of the phase I ivuxolimab trial, which included N ≈ 50 patients. Among the roughly 50 dose-escalation patients, about 20 had hepatocellular carcinoma, about 15 melanoma, 9 renal cell carcinoma and 9 head and neck cancer. Partial responses were achieved by three dose-escalation patients, of whom one had hepatocellular carcinoma and two had cutaneous melanoma. In the dose-escalation cohort, more than 75% of patients were male, and the mean age was approximately 60 years, with a range of 23 to 79. Intravenous ivuxolimab was administered to patients every 2 weeks at six dose levels: 0.01, 0.1, 0.3, 1.5, 3 and 10 mg/kg.

Patients with autoimmune disease history or receiving systemic immunosuppression were excluded from the trial. In every dose cohort, peripheral blood was drawn for TCR sequencing at baseline, cycle 4 day 1, and cycle 7 day 1. Samples came from an open-label, multicenter, first-in-human phase I dose-escalation trial of ivuxolimab. The trial enrolled adults with locally advanced or metastatic head and neck squamous cell, hepatocellular, melanoma or renal cell carcinoma. CD4+ and CD8+ T cells were sorted separately from peripheral blood before TCR sequencing. About this clone: The antigen this receptor binds is unknown. Base qualities are not at hand, and no much larger clone is one base apart.

Here is what the overall study found, with its caveats: The antigen specificity of the peripheral T cells that underwent clonal expansion was not determined. Partial responders in the 0.1-3.0 mg/kg groups had among the lowest normalized peripheral clonal expansion, especially among CD8+ T cells. After ivuxolimab, CD8+ T cells had more expanded clones than CD4+ T cells on average. At doses of 0.1 to 3.0 mg/kg, clonal expansion of both CD4+ and CD8+ T cells in blood was seen between baseline and week 6. Low levels of normalized T-cell clonal expansion were also seen in some patients who did not respond.

Genomic DNA was extracted from sorted cells for sequencing of the TCRbeta CDR3 region. TCRbeta CDR3 regions were sequenced using the immunoSEQ Assay. TCRdb mirrors the immuneACCESS table, restricted to in-frame sequences. Some clones are absent from its copies; in checked studies, under half trace to an unresolved V gene, and the reason for the others is unknown. The sample records more than 25,000 clones, roughly 90% of which are singletons. Roughly 31% of the sample lies in the top ten. The source of this sequence is an adult with an advanced solid tumor such as melanoma, head and neck, liver or kidney cancer. The source material was CD4+ or CD8+ T cells sorted from blood, sampled in a trial of the OX40 agonist ivuxolimab.

The bases are TGTGCCAGCAGCCTCGAGGACTCCGTAGGCGAGCAGTACTTC. The translation is CASSLEDSVGEQYF. The chain couples TRBV11-2 to TRBJ2-7, and possibly TRBD2, on 5 matching bases. V is shortened by 5 bases, J by 6 bases, and the region joining them spans 17 bases. The CDR3 spans 14 residues, from the cysteine through the phenylalanine. The read is trimmed to its CDR3 DNA, 42 bases read in frame from base 1. Via the germline V gene, CDR1 is SGHAT and CDR2 FQNNGV.